What follows describes a single T cell receptor (beta chain). Germline CDR1 reads SGHDT; CDR2 reads YYEEEE. The junction had 2 bases not matched to a gene; V was cut back by 1 base and J by 4 bases. The CDR3 covers 15 residues. Per the authors' pipeline: Reference gene primer amplification in the assay estimated nucleated cell counts. Here immunoSEQ multiplex PCR was the method, and the copy in TCRdb shows in-frame clones only, minus some. V and J calls and clone size come straight from that table; D and trimming were deduced from the DNA. Of 55,000 to 60,000 clones in the sample, roughly 80% were seen once. The entry originates in a study of blood T cell repertoires in COVID-19. The overall study: Collection of acute and convalescent COVID-19 samples took place in the United States, Italy and Spain. The cDNA or gDNA used as material had been derived from T cells, B-cell-depleted T cells, or PBMCs.

Material: peripheral blood. The sequence was collected from a man aged 65 to 79 with active COVID-19. The chain is built from TRBV5-6 and TRBJ2-2; 9 bases line up with TRBD2. CDR3 residues: CASSLSGRITGELFF. In DNA form, the CDR3 reads TGTGCCAGCAGCTTGAGCGGGAGGATCACCGGGGAGCTGTTTTTT.